This is a list of T cell receptor beta chains from one sample in a study of cytomegalovirus exposure and HLA in healthy donors. Assay: immunoSEQ multiplex PCR; the TCRdb copy retains only in-frame clones and omits some. The specimen's table records tens of thousands of clones. Input material: PBMCs. These receptors were taken from a male donor in good health and CMV-seropositive. CDR3s include the opening cysteine and the closing phenylalanine or tryptophan. Fields, in order: V gene, J gene, CDR3 protein.

V: TRBV30
J: TRBJ1-5
CDR3: CAWSVRGEGLGQPQHF

V: TRBV7-3
J: TRBJ1-1
CDR3: CASSLSQYTEAFF

V: TRBV6-1
J: TRBJ1-5
CDR3: CASSSQSFGNQPQHF

V: TRBV5-1
J: TRBJ2-5
CDR3: CASSKGQGQETQYF

V: TRBV7-9
J: TRBJ1-1
CDR3: CASSPRGGLNTEAFF

V: TRBV7-3
J: TRBJ2-7
CDR3: CASSSGQLAPYEQYF

V: TRBV28
J: TRBJ2-7
CDR3: CASSPPPGQGAYEQYF

V: TRBV18
J: TRBJ1-1
CDR3: CASATTGDTEAFF

V: TRBV6-1
J: TRBJ2-7
CDR3: CASSEIGRTRAHEQYF

V: TRBV5-1
J: TRBJ1-1
CDR3: CASSWGGPEAFF

V: TRBV15
J: TRBJ2-3
CDR3: CATSRDQEADTQYF

V: TRBV19
J: TRBJ1-5
CDR3: CASSMGTGGRPQHF

V: TRBV5-1
J: TRBJ2-7
CDR3: CASSLGGGEYEQYF

V: TRBV4-2
J: TRBJ2-1
CDR3: CASSQASSGDDNEQFF

V: TRBV9
J: TRBJ1-2
CDR3: CASSLEGGYTF

V: TRBV6-5
J: TRBJ1-1
CDR3: CASSLFGGNTEAFF

V: TRBV7-7
J: TRBJ2-1
CDR3: CASSLGTRGNEQFF

V: TRBV7-2
J: TRBJ1-1
CDR3: CASSSLPPGPNMNTEAFF

V: TRBV11-2
J: TRBJ2-7
CDR3: CASSPRLAGGREQYF

V: TRBV5-1
J: TRBJ2-5
CDR3: CASSLDRETQYF

V: TRBV9
J: TRBJ2-1
CDR3: CASSRQGGNEQFF

V: TRBV29-1
J: TRBJ2-5
CDR3: CSVVGTGYQETQYF

V: TRBV5-1
J: TRBJ1-6
CDR3: CASSLARPADSPLHF

V: TRBV6-5
J: TRBJ1-1
CDR3: CASSYSMDATGEAFF

V: TRBV25-1
J: TRBJ1-1
CDR3: CASSRSWGGLSTEAFF

V: TRBV25-1
J: TRBJ1-5
CDR3: CASSESRGNQPQHF

V: TRBV9
J: TRBJ2-3
CDR3: CASQGGGASDTQYF

V: TRBV6-4
J: TRBJ2-3
CDR3: CASSDSIASSDTQYF

V: TRBV9
J: TRBJ2-3
CDR3: CASSVRTSSTDTQYF

V: TRBV5-1
J: TRBJ1-2
CDR3: CASSLIRGFGYTF

V: TRBV29-1
J: TRBJ1-1
CDR3: CSALSADRVPTEAFF

V: TRBV28
J: TRBJ2-4
CDR3: CASSLTGGENIQYF

V: TRBV4-1
J: TRBJ2-7
CDR3: CASSQKDSLPYEQYF

V: TRBV9
J: TRBJ2-5
CDR3: CASSVGASEVETQYF

V: TRBV5-1
J: TRBJ1-2
CDR3: CASSLAQLDGYTF

V: TRBV10-3
J: TRBJ2-7
CDR3: CAISGGPGQGAVYEQYF

V: TRBV7-9
J: TRBJ2-7
CDR3: CASSRLQRTAAYEQYF

V: TRBV28
J: TRBJ2-3
CDR3: CASSLDSRGTDTQYF

V: TRBV30
J: TRBJ1-1
CDR3: CAWSWEGPAFF